The 2 T cell receptor beta chains in this list originate from one sample, sequenced in a study of blood T cell repertoires in COVID-19. Data came from immunoSEQ multiplex PCR; TCRdb stores just in-frame clones and leaves some out. This table holds about 430,000 clones, roughly 88% found once. Sequencing input: PBMCs or T cells enriched from blood (not recorded which). The receptors were gathered from a woman in her twenties or thirties with acute COVID-19.

This sequence joins TRBV30 and TRBJ1-2; weak D call: TRBD1 (5 bases). Germline CDR1 is GTSNPN and CDR2 is SVGIG (reference sequence). V lost 3 bases, J lost 3 bases, and 5 bases lay in between. The CDR3 covers 11 residues. The CDR3 spells CAWRGDYGYTF. CDR3 sequence (DNA): TGTGCCTGGAGAGGGGACTATGGCTACACCTTC. The variable domain in full, with the rest retrieved from reference TRBV30 and TRBJ1-2, is SQTIHQWPATLVQPVGSPLSLECTVEGTSNPNLYWYRQAAGRGLQLLFYSVGIGQISSEVPQNLSASRPQDRQFILSSKKLLLSDSGFYLCAWRGDYGYTFGSGTRLTVV.

The genes are TRBV9 and TRBJ2-3, with 10 bases matching TRBD2. This CDR3 contains 16 residues. Germline values: CDR1 SGDLS, CDR2 YYNGEE. The junction had 6 bases not matched to a gene; V was cut back by 0 bases and J by 5 bases. The CDR3 here is CASSVEAGGPGDTQYF. The CDR3 DNA reads as TGTGCCAGCAGCGTAGAAGCGGGGGGGCCCGGAGATACGCAGTATTTT.